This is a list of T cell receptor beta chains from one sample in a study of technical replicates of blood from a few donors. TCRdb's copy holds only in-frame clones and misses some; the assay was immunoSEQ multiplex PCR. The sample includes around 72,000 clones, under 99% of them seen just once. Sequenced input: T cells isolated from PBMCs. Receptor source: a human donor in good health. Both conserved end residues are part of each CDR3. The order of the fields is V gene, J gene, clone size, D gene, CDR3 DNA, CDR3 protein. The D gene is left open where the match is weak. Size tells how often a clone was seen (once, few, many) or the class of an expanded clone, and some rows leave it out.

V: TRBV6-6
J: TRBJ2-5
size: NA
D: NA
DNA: TGTGCCAGCAGTTATGAGGAGACCCAGTACTTC
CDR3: CASSYEETQYF

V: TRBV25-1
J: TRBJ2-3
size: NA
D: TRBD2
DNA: TGTGCCAGCAGTGAAATGGGAGGGGTTAGTGATACGCAGTATTTT
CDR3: CASSEMGGVSDTQYF

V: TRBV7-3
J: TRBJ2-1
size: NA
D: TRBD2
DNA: TGTGCCAGCAGCTCCGGACTAGCGGATTACAATGAGCAGTTCTTC
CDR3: CASSSGLADYNEQFF

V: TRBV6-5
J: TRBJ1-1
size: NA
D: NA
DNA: TGTGCCAGCAGTTACTATCAGTTTAACACTGAAGCTTTCTTT
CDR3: CASSYYQFNTEAFF

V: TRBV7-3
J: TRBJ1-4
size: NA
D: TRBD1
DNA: TGTGCCAGCAGTTCGGGACAGGGGGCCCCGAATGAAAAACTGTTTTTT
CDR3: CASSSGQGAPNEKLFF

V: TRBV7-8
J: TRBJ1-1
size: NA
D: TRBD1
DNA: TGTGCCAGCAGCTTAACCGGGACAGGGATCAACACTGAAGCTTTCTTT
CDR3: CASSLTGTGINTEAFF

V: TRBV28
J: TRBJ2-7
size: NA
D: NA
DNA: TGTGCCAGCAGTTTATCCGGGGAGGTCTACGAGCAGTACTTC
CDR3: CASSLSGEVYEQYF

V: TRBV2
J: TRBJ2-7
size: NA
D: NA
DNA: TGTGCCAGCAGTGCTCTAGCGCGGACCTACGAGCAGTACTTC
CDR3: CASSALARTYEQYF

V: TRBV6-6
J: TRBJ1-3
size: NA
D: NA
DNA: TGTGCCAGCAGTCCCGGGACACCTGGAAACACCATATATTTT
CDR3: CASSPGTPGNTIYF

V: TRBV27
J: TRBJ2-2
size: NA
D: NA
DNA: TGTGCCAGCAGTTTATCAGCAACCGGGGAGCTGTTTTTT
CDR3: CASSLSATGELFF

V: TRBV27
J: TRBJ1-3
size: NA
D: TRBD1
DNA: TGTGCCAGCCCAGAAAAAGGAGGGGGCAATCGCTCTGGAAACACCATATATTTT
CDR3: CASPEKGGGNRSGNTIYF

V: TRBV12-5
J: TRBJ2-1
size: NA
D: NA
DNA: TGTGCTAGTGGGCAGGGGTTCGGGAATGAGCAGTTCTTC
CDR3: CASGQGFGNEQFF

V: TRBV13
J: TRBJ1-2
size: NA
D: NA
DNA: TGTGCCAGCAGCCCGGAGGACAGTAGCGGCTACACCTTC
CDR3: CASSPEDSSGYTF

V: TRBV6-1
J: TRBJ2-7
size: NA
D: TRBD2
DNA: TGTGCCAGCAGTGGACTAGCGGGAGGGCTCTACGAGCAGTACTTC
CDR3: CASSGLAGGLYEQYF

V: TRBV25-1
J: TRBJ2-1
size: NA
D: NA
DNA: TGTGCCAGCAGTACGGGGAGCTCCTACAATGAGCAGTTCTTC
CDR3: CASSTGSSYNEQFF

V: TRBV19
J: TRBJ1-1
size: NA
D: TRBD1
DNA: TGTGCCAGTAGTATAGGACAGGGAATAATGAACACTGAAGCTTTCTTT
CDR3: CASSIGQGIMNTEAFF

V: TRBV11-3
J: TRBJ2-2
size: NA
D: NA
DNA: TGTGCCAGCAGCCCCCTGTCTGGGGAGCTGTTTTTT
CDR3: CASSPLSGELFF

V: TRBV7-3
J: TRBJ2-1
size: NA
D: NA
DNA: TGTGCCAGCAGCTTAGGGCCGCCCTACAATGAGCAGTTCTTC
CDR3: CASSLGPPYNEQFF

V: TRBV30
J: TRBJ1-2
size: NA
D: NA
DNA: TGTGCCTGGAGTTACAGGAAAGATGGCTACACCTTC
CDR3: CAWSYRKDGYTF

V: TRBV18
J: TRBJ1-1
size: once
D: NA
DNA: TGTGCCAGCTCTCACCCATCCGACAGCGAAGCTTTCTTT
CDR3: CASSHPSDSEAFF

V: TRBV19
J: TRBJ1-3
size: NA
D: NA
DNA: TGTGCCAGTAGTACGACAGTCTCTGGAAACACCATATATTTT
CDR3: CASSTTVSGNTIYF

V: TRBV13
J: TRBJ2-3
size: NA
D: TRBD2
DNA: TGTGCCAGCAGCACAACTAGCGTTAGCACAGATACGCAGTATTTT
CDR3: CASSTTSVSTDTQYF